This T cell receptor beta chain was found in a study of cytomegalovirus exposure and HLA in healthy donors (dated by TCRdb to the late 2010s). Concerning the study at large: In an earlier analysis of several hundred of the donors, 250 to 350 Gb of sequence data and roughly 100 million unique TCR beta sequences from about 179 million T cells were reported. An early release that covered 500 to 800 HLA-typed donors contained about 300 gigabases of sequencing data and 80 million or so unique TCR sequences. Of the roughly 400 genotyped donors, 80% to 90% were placed in the genetic ancestry cluster associated with self-reported Caucasian donors. The aim of the study was to test whether cataloging public T cell receptors could identify signatures of past pathogen exposure. The T cell repertoires of under 700 subjects were profiled by immunosequencing and related to cytomegalovirus serostatus. A separate validation cohort of over 95 different subjects was used in addition to the 666-subject first cohort. High-throughput TCR immunosequencing, statistical association of individual TCRs with disease status, and machine learning were combined to predict cytomegalovirus infection status. A later analysis re-examined previously published TCR beta repertoires from just over 650 donors and added high-resolution HLA genotyping to investigate patterns of TCR occurrence. Rather than using new phenotypic data, the later analysis identified candidate immune exposures from TCR beta sequences and from how often those sequences occurred across donors. An earlier analysis of 587 of the donors applied high-throughput TCR beta sequencing to assess whether each TCR beta V gene segment acted as functional or pseudogenic. Donor age, sex, ethnicity and CMV serostatus were collected together with the repertoire data. In a later genetic analysis, genome-wide SNP genotypes for about 55% of the roughly 700 donors were used, and that subset was treated as a discovery cohort. All discovery cohort repertoires had been generated on a single sequencing platform. HLA typing included class I and class II loci at four-digit resolution. The number of typed donors differed by locus: about 620-640 for A, B, C, DRB1 and DQB1; 522 for DQA1; over 600 for DPA1; and some 430 for DPB1. Roughly five DR-DQ haplotypes were treated as single units for association and clustering because of strong linkage in the cohort. Across about 370 genotyped donors of the cohort, an average of roughly 200,000 unique TCR beta nucleotide sequences per donor were sequenced, and 15% to 20% of those sequences were non-productive. General findings and caveats noted by the study authors: In a later genetic analysis, fewer N-insertions in productive TCRs were reported among donors in an Asian-associated ancestry cluster than the approximately 710-donor mean. When HLA alleles, especially DR and DQ, strongly co-occurred, TCR associations were difficult to assign to individual alleles. In a later analysis, some 18,000 TCR beta sequences were associated with specific HLA alleles at a false discovery rate of 0.05. According to a later analysis, parvovirus B19, influenza, CMV and Epstein-Barr virus appeared linked to several top co-occurrence clusters. The classifier was reported to diagnose cytomegalovirus status with high specificity and sensitivity in both the original and validation cohorts. A further reported finding was that TCR beta sequences accurately predicted the HLA-A and HLA-B alleles for most subjects in the first cohort. Some IMGT-functional V segments, including TRBV6-2 and TRBV6-3, could not be told apart with the 87-base-pair reads, so those segments were excluded. V-gene and J-gene trimming of TCR beta chains was associated with a missense DCLRE1C variant in a later genetic analysis, and the association was replicated in an independent cohort. Most CMV-associated TCR beta chains appeared to be HLA-restricted in a later analysis, and the HLA associations seemed to be driven largely by CMV exposure. A later analysis found that TCR association rates varied across HLA loci, with DRB1 alleles showing the most associated TCRs and HLA-C alleles the fewest. The authors suggested that the approach could potentially be extended to other disease states and immunological phenotypes. In an earlier analysis of about 600 of the donors, most TCR beta V segments appeared in productive rearrangements about 90% or about 30% of the time, broadly matching IMGT annotations. In the study, approximately 160 TCR beta chains were listed as associated with cytomegalovirus. The presence/absence analyses assumed that sequencing depth was roughly uniform across donors, and that assumption may not be true. While some public TCRs were present in many individuals, most TCR sequences turned up only very rarely across donors. Linkage disequilibrium might explain the correlated functional status among segregating V segments, but an unknown experimental factor could not be ruled out. In a later analysis, HLA-associated TCR beta chains showed more clonal expansion and lower generation probabilities than non-associated chains that were equally common. HLA typing was unavailable for some donors at each locus, so association tests used only the typed subset. Immune exposure information for the cohort was limited to CMV serostatus. In this cohort, only TCR beta chains were sequenced, and detectable features were limited by the absence of alpha or paired-chain data. A few of the identified cytomegalovirus-associated TCR beta chains were confirmed in vitro to be specific for cytomegalovirus antigens. A cluster of highly shared sequence variants was judged likely to represent a technical artifact of the sequencing pipeline. The earlier analysis of 587 of the donors excluded roughly 17 rarely observed V segments, including chromosome 9 orphons, because counts were too low.

The library was built by means of the immunoSEQ multiplex PCR assay. A mixture of 60 forward primers for TCR Vbeta segments and 13 reverse primers for TCR Jbeta segments was used in the multiplex PCR. The CDR3 region of rearranged TCR beta genes was amplified from genomic DNA with a multiplex PCR assay. The Illumina HiSeq System was used to sequence the amplified TCR beta libraries as 87-base-pair reads. The authors processed their data as follows. Across the roughly 640 repertoires, a later analysis counted 60 million to 90 million unique TCR beta chains, some 11 million of which were shared by at least two donors. To remove PCR and sequencing errors, raw reads were error-corrected and collapsed into unique sequences using a nearest-neighbor algorithm that merged closely related sequences. To assign V, D and J gene segments, CDR3 sequences were aligned to IMGT reference sequences. For a sequence to be retained, a match of at least six nucleotides was required to both a V gene segment and a J gene segment. Rearrangements were classified as productive when the CDR3 lacked stop codons and remained in frame with V and J, and all other rearrangements were classified as non-productive. Following IMGT convention, CDR3 was defined as the stretch from the second conserved V-encoded cysteine up to the conserved J-encoded phenylalanine. In an earlier analysis of roughly 610 of the donors, sequences lacking an unambiguous match to a single V gene segment were excluded. In an earlier analysis of some 590 of the donors, a V segment was called functional when productive rearrangements were above 56.7%, and segregating when the standard deviation between donors exceeded 5%. A statistical classification framework was built to diagnose cytomegalovirus status from the catalog of TCR beta chain sequences. In a later analysis, TCR nucleotide sequences were compared against IMGT/GENE-DB human TR gene sequences so that V and J genes could be assigned. The TCRdist pipeline was used in a later analysis to assign CDR3 sequences and most-parsimonious VDJ recombination scenarios. In a later analysis, each TCR beta chain was defined by its CDR3 amino acid sequence together with its V-gene family, and reads without a unique V-gene family were excluded. A later analysis removed roughly 590 highly shared, low-generation-probability nucleotide sequences to deal with suspected cross-contamination and a sequencing artifact. In a later analysis, a clonal expansion index was calculated for each public chain from normalized within-repertoire ranks of inferred template counts. Generation probabilities in a later analysis came from a VDJ recombination model fitted to out-of-frame rearrangements, and those results were checked against IGoR. A later analysis scored TCR-TCR, TCR-HLA and TCR-CMV co-occurrence with hypergeometric tests, applying a repertoire-size bias correction to TCR pairs. To estimate false discovery rates, a later analysis permuted the HLA or CMV assignments 20 times. In a later analysis, co-occurring TCRs were grouped with DBSCAN, and TCRdist sequence similarity was added when clustering was performed within HLA-allele-positive subsets. Repertoires with fewer than 30,000 or more than 120,000 public chains, plus five repertoires with anomalous nucleotide sharing, were excluded from co-occurrence clustering. TCRdb obtained this table from immuneACCESS and retained in-frame rearrangements with V and J assigned. These tables miss some clones; where compared with another copy, unresolved V genes account for less than half of the shortfall, and the remainder is unexplained. V and J calls plus clone size are reproduced from that table; the DNA served to infer D and trimming. Per the sample table, the count is around 130,000 clones. About 2.1% of the sample lies in the top ten.

Regarding this clone: Its recognized antigen is unknown.

The cohort consisted of 600 to 750 healthy bone marrow donors. At the time of sampling, every cohort member was nominally healthy, though immune exposures that went unrecorded were likely present. The donor tested CMV seronegative, placing the donor among the 350 or so seronegative members of the cohort. Each donor provided a peripheral blood sample, and peripheral blood mononuclear cells were used for TCR beta sequencing. The Qiagen DNeasy Blood Extraction Kit was used to extract genomic DNA from the blood cell samples. V is clipped by 3 bases and J by 0 bases, and the sequence between their germline boundaries is 3 bases long. Reading from cysteine to phenylalanine, the CDR3 counts 12 amino acids. The read is trimmed to its CDR3 DNA, 36 bases read in frame from base 1. CDR1 and CDR2 were assigned from the germline V gene (reference sequence) as SGHAT and FQDESV.

The chain joins TRBV11-1 to TRBJ2-7; the D gene lacks a confident call. Sequences were obtained from PBMCs. The clonotype was recovered from a woman aged 55-70 years in good health and CMV-seronegative. The nucleotide sequence reads as follows: TGTGCCAGCAGCTTCTCCTCCTACGAGCAGTACTTC. It specifies CASSFSSYEQYF.